Listed below are T cell receptor beta chains from one sample, sequenced in a study of CD8+ T cells in alopecia areata. The protocol was immunoSEQ multiplex PCR, while the TCRdb copy is restricted to in-frame clones and leaves out a portion. Altogether around 200,000 clones are present, about 60% being singletons, with the ten largest covering about 12%. This material consisted of CD8+ T cells sorted from blood, taken at week 24, from a patient treated with tofacitinib. These receptors all stem from a human donor with alopecia areata. The CDR3 runs from the conserved cysteine through the conserved F or W. D genes are given only for firm matches. Size values are once, few and many counts, or a class for expanded clones, and some rows have none.

cdr3_nt	cdr3_aa	clone_size	j_call	v_call	d_call
TGTGCCTGGAGGGGCCCAGGGGGCGCGGGTAATCAGCCCCAGCATTTT	CAWRGPGGAGNQPQHF	once	TRBJ1-5	TRBV30	TRBD1
TGTGCCAGCAGCCAAAGGGACATCCGCATGAACACTGAAGCTTTCTTT	CASSQRDIRMNTEAFF	once	TRBJ1-1	TRBV14	-
TGCAGCACATTGGATCGTAACCTACAGGGGTCTACTTTCCTCTCCTACGAGCAGTACTTC	CSTLDRNLQGSTFLSYEQYF	few	TRBJ2-7	TRBV29-1	TRBD1
TGTGCCACCAGCACTAGGGAATACTCCTACAATGAGCAGTTCTTC	CATSTREYSYNEQFF	-	TRBJ2-1	TRBV15	-
TGTGCCACCCGGGGCGGGGGGCCACCCAATGAGCAGTTCTTC	CATRGGGPPNEQFF	-	TRBJ2-1	TRBV6-6	TRBD2
TGTGCCAGCAGGATAGTTGTATCGGGCACTGAAGCTTTCTTT	CASRIVVSGTEAFF	-	TRBJ1-1	TRBV2	-
TGTGCCTGGAGTAAATCCGGGACGAGAACTGAAGCTTTCTTT	CAWSKSGTRTEAFF	-	TRBJ1-1	TRBV30	-
TGCAGTGCTAGAGGGACAAGCGAGCAGTACTTC	CSARGTSEQYF	-	TRBJ2-7	TRBV20-1	-
TGTGCCAGCAGTCGAACCGGGACAGCCATGGGTACGCAGTATTTT	CASSRTGTAMGTQYF	-	TRBJ2-3	TRBV13	TRBD1
TGCAGCGTCACGGGCTCCGAGAGCTCTGGGGCCAACGTCCTGACTTTC	CSVTGSESSGANVLTF	-	TRBJ2-6	TRBV29-1	-
TGTGCCAGTAGTATACTACAGGGGAGGAATGAGCAGTTCTTC	CASSILQGRNEQFF	few	TRBJ2-1	TRBV19	-
TGTGCCAGCAGCCCACGGGGAGGGGTCTACGAGCAGTACTTC	CASSPRGGVYEQYF	-	TRBJ2-7	TRBV7-9	TRBD2
TGTGCCACGGGGGCCGGGGGAGATACGCAGTATTTT	CATGAGGDTQYF	-	TRBJ2-3	TRBV2	-
TGTGCCAGCAGTCGGGACAGGGGAAGCCCTGAAGCTTTCTTT	CASSRDRGSPEAFF	-	TRBJ1-1	TRBV6-6	TRBD1
TGCAGCGTAGAAGGGGCCGGAGGTTCCTACGAGCAGTACTTC	CSVEGAGGSYEQYF	-	TRBJ2-7	TRBV29-1	-
TGTGCCAGCAGCTTGACTGGGGCCAACGTCCTGACTTTC	CASSLTGANVLTF	few	TRBJ2-6	TRBV11-2	-
TGTGCCAGCAGCTCGACAGGGCCAGATACGCAGTATTTT	CASSSTGPDTQYF	few	TRBJ2-3	TRBV6-5	TRBD1
TGTGCCACCAGCAGTGCGGGGGGGCAGGAGGAAGATACGCAGTATTTT	CATSSAGGQEEDTQYF	once	TRBJ2-3	TRBV15	TRBD2
TGTGCCAGCAGGGCCCGTGAGGGCGTAGATACGCAGTATTTT	CASRAREGVDTQYF	-	TRBJ2-3	TRBV9	-
TGTGCCAGCAGTGTTGGAGCGGATCCCTCCTACAATGAGCAGTTCTTC	CASSVGADPSYNEQFF	few	TRBJ2-1	TRBV2	-
TGTGCCATCAGTGGGTCGGCGTCTGGGGCCAACGTCCTGACTTTC	CAISGSASGANVLTF	once	TRBJ2-6	TRBV10-3	-
TGTGCCAGCAGCTTATCGGGTGCGTTAGCGAGCTTC	CASSLSGALASF	-	TRBJ2-7	TRBV7-2	-
TGTGCCAGCAGCGCTTTTGGGACAACTATCGAGCAGTACTTC	CASSAFGTTIEQYF	few	TRBJ2-7	TRBV13	-
TGTGCCAGCTCAGAGACAGGGGCCCCTGGCTACACCTTC	CASSETGAPGYTF	-	TRBJ1-2	TRBV18	TRBD1
TGTGCCAGCAGCTCCCCGAGCCGGCGGGGGAGCTCCTACGAGCAGTACTTC	CASSSPSRRGSSYEQYF	-	TRBJ2-7	TRBV7-9	TRBD2
TGTGCTAGTGGTTCCCAGGACAGGGGGCCCTATGGCTACACCTTC	CASGSQDRGPYGYTF	-	TRBJ1-2	TRBV12-5	TRBD1
TGCAGCGTTGAAGATCGCGGGTCCAAAGAATACAATGAGCAGTTCTTC	CSVEDRGSKEYNEQFF	few	TRBJ2-1	TRBV29-1	-
TGTGCCAGCAGCTACGACACCCCTACCGACGAGCAGTACTTC	CASSYDTPTDEQYF	-	TRBJ2-7	TRBV5-4	-
TGTGCCAGCAGCCCCAGCGAGGATCTGGCAGATACGCAGTATTTT	CASSPSEDLADTQYF	few	TRBJ2-3	TRBV4-2	-
TGTGCCAGCAGCGAACAGGGGTGGGGGAATGAGCAGTTCTTC	CASSEQGWGNEQFF	-	TRBJ2-1	TRBV9	TRBD1
TGCGCCAGCAGCCGATCCACAGGTGAGGGTTCACCCCTCCACTTT	CASSRSTGEGSPLHF	-	TRBJ1-6	TRBV4-1	-
TGTGCCAGCAGTGAGGAAATCTCCTACGAGCAGTACTTC	CASSEEISYEQYF	-	TRBJ2-7	TRBV2	-
TGTGCCAGCAGTTCGTACAGGGGCCAAACGTCCTACGAGCAGTACTTC	CASSSYRGQTSYEQYF	few	TRBJ2-7	TRBV6-5	TRBD1
TGTGCCAGCAGGTTCCCGACAGGGAACGGCGAGCAGTACTTC	CASRFPTGNGEQYF	-	TRBJ2-7	TRBV5-6	TRBD1
TGCGCCAGCAGCCAAGGTCGGGGGTCGGTTAACACTGAAGCTTTCTTT	CASSQGRGSVNTEAFF	-	TRBJ1-1	TRBV4-1	-
TGTGCCAGCAGTCTGACAACTAATGAAAAACTGTTTTTT	CASSLTTNEKLFF	-	TRBJ1-4	TRBV27	-
TGTGCCAGCAGTGAAGCGCGCCCCGGACAGGGGATTGACGATACGCAGTATTTT	CASSEARPGQGIDDTQYF	-	TRBJ2-3	TRBV6-1	TRBD1
TGTGCCAGCAGCCTCAGTGCTAGCGCTAATACTGAGCAGTTCTTC	CASSLSASANTEQFF	-	TRBJ2-1	TRBV7-6	-